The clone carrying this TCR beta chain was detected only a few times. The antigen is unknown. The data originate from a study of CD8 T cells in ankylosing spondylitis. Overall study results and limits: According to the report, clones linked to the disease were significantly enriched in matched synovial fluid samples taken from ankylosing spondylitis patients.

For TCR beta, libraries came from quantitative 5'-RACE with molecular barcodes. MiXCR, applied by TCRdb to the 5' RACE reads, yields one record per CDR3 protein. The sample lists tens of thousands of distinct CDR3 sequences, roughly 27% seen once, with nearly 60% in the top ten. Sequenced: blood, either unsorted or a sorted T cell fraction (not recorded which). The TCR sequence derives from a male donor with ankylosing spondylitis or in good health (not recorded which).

CDR3 in DNA: TGTGCCAGCAGAATTGGCATGGCACTTGAGGACGTCACCGGGGAGCTGTTTTTT. This encodes CASRIGMALEDVTGELFF. The chain uses TRBV7-8 and TRBJ2-2; D is undetermined. In germline, CDR1 is SGHVS, CDR2 FQNEAQ. Trimming took 6 bases from V and 4 from J, leaving 24 bases between them. CDR3 size: 18 residues.